The sequence of this TCR beta chain was determined in a study of T cells in Graves' hyperthyroidism and ophthalmopathy. Inclusion characteristics of ophthalmopathy patients comprised a Clinical Activity Score of at least 3, a NOSPECS grade of at least 4, and duration under 3 months. Amplification yielded TCR beta CDR3 regions, with RNA transcripts as the source. First-round RT-PCR with HTBI primers amplified the TCR CDR3 region. Each CDR3 protein is one row after TCRdb ran MiXCR on the multiplex PCR reads. The table has around 600,000 distinct CDR3 sequences, about 14% seen once. This clonotype was observed at least ten times. Germline CDR1 and CDR2: MNHEY and SMNVEV (reference sequence). CDR3 size: 15 residues. The V end was cut by 3 bases, the J end by 5 bases, with 13 bases between.

The origin of this receptor is a woman aged 45-65 years with Graves' ophthalmopathy. This chain uses TRBV27 with TRBJ2-2; the D gene is possibly TRBD1 (6 bases). The sequenced sample consisted of blood. The CDR3 coding sequence is TGTGCCAGCAGTTTCGTCCAGGGGATGACCGGGGAGCTGTTTTTT. As protein: CASSFVQGMTGELFF.